The T cell receptor (beta chain) under discussion was sequenced for a study of T-cell reconstitution after alpha-beta-depleted transplantation in children. This clonotype turned up a few times. During its preparation, the TCRbeta library received unique molecular identifiers. TCRdb ran MiXCR on the PCR reads and lists one entry per CDR3 protein. The data contain 400,000 to 500,000 distinct CDR3 sequences, roughly 11% of them singletons. Trimming took off 0 bases at V and 0 bases at J, with 9 bases between the two ends. The CDR3 is 15 residues long. Per germline, CDR1 LNHNV and CDR2 YYDKDF (reference sequence).

This chain uses TRBV15 with TRBJ2-7; weak D call: TRBD1 (5 bases). The sequencing here drew on PBMCs from the stem cell graft donor, taken from the stem cell graft. The source of this sequence is a human donor who donated a stem cell graft to a child with acute myeloid leukemia. DNA for the CDR3: TGTGCCACCAGCAGAGAAAGGGGAAGCTCCTACGAGCAGTACGTC. It translates to CATSRERGSSYEQYV.